This TCR beta chain originates from a study of cytomegalovirus exposure and HLA in healthy donors. Overall study findings and caveats: Immune exposure data for these donors was limited to CMV serostatus. Among CMV-associated TCR beta chains, most appeared HLA-restricted in a later analysis. As a later analysis showed, a missense DCLRE1C variant was linked to trimming of TCR beta V- and J-genes.

Use of 60 Vbeta and 13 Jbeta primers characterized the PCR. Libraries were prepared by immunoSEQ multiplex PCR; TCRdb keeps only in-frame clonotypes and omits some of them. This table has about 150,000 clones, approximately 79% appearing once. The J segment lost 0 bases and the V segment lost 6 bases, leaving 8 bases of the junction unmatched. This CDR3 region has 16 residues. CDR1 and CDR2 (germline): ENHRY, SYGVKD. To note about this clone: Antigen specificity is unknown.

The TCR comes from a woman between 35 and 50 years old in good health and CMV-seropositive. The chain recombines TRBV10-3 with TRBJ2-1; 7 bases fit TRBD2. The sample comprised PBMCs. CDR3 loop: CAIRASSGTSYNEQFF. CDR3 DNA: TGTGCCATCAGAGCCTCTAGCGGAACCTCCTACAATGAGCAGTTCTTC.